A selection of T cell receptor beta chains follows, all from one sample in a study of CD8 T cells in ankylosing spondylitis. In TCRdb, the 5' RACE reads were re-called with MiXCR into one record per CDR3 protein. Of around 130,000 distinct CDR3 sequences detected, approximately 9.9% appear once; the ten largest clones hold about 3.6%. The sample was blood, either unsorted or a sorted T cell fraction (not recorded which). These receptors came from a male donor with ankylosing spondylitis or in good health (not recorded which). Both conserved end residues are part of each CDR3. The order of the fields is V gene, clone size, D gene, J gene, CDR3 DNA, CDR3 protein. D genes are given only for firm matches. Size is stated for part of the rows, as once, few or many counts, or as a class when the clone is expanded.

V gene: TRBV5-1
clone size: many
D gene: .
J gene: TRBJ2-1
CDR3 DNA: TGCGCCAGCAGCTTGGTAGTAGCAGGTGAGCAGTTCTTC
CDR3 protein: CASSLVVAGEQFF

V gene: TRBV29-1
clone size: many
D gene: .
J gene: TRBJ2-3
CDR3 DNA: TGCAGCGTTGAAGCTGGCGATGTGGATACGCAGTATTTT
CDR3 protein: CSVEAGDVDTQYF

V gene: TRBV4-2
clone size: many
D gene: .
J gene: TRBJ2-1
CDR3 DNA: TGTGCCAGCAGCCGAGAGGAGGGTAGGAATGAGCAGTTCTTC
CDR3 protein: CASSREEGRNEQFF

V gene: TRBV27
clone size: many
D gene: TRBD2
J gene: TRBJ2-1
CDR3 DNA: TGTGCCAGCAGTTCATTCCGGACTAGCGGGTACAATGAGCAGTTCTTC
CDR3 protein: CASSSFRTSGYNEQFF

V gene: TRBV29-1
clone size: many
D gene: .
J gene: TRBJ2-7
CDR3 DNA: TGCAGCGTCCGGGACGGGACCTACGAGCAGTACTTC
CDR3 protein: CSVRDGTYEQYF

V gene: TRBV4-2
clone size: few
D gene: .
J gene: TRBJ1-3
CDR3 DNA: TGTGCCAGCAGCCAAGATTTAGGGGGGCCTGGTGGAAACACCATATATTTT
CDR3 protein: CASSQDLGGPGGNTIYF

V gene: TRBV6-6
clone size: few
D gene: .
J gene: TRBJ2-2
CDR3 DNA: TGTGCCAGCACAGCCGGATTACTCGTGGAGCTGTTTTTT
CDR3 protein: CASTAGLLVELFF

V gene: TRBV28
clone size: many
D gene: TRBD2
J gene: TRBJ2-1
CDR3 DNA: TGTGCCAGCAGTTTACTAGCGGCCGGGGACAATGAGCAGTTCTTC
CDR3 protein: CASSLLAAGDNEQFF

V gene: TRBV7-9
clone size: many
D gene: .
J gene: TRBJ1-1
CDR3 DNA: TGTGCCAGCAGCTCAAGGCTTGGTCAGGGGACTGAAGCTTTCTTT
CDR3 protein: CASSSRLGQGTEAFF

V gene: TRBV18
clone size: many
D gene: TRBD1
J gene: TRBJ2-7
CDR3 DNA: TGTGCCAGCTCACCACGGGGACAGTTTGCCTACGAGCAGTACTTC
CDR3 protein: CASSPRGQFAYEQYF

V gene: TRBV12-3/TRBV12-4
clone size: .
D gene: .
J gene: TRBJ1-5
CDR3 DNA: TGTGCCAGCAGTCAGTCAGACATAAACAGGGTTGGGAATCAGCCCCAGCATTTT
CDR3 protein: CASSQSDINRVGNQPQHF

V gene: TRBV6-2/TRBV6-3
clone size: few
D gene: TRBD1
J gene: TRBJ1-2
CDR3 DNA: TGTGCCAGCAGACCCCGATGGACAGGGGTAAACTATGGCTACACCTTC
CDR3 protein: CASRPRWTGVNYGYTF

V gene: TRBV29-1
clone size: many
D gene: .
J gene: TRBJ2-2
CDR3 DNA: TGCAGCGTTGAGCCTCCTAGCCGCACCGGGGAGCTGTTTTTT
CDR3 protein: CSVEPPSRTGELFF

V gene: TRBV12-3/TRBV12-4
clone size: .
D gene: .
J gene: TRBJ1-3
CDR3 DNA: TGTGCCAGCAGCTTACACGGATCGGGAAACACCATATATTTT
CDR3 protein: CASSLHGSGNTIYF

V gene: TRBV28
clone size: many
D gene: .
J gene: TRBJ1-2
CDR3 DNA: TGTGCCAGCAGTGCGGGCCCAGCTAACTATGGCTACACCTTC
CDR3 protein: CASSAGPANYGYTF

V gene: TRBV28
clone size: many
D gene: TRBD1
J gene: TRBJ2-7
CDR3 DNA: TGTGCCAGCAGTCTCGGGACAGGGGGCGCATCCTACGAGCAGTACTTC
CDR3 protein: CASSLGTGGASYEQYF

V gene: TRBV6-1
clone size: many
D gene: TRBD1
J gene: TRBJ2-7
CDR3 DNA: TGTGCCAGCAGTGCGTACAGGGGGAAGACCTACGAGCAGTACTTC
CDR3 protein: CASSAYRGKTYEQYF

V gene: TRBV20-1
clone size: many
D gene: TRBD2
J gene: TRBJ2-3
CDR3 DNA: TGCAGTGCTAGTATGGGACTAGCGGGGAGAACAGATACGCAGTATTTT
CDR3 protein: CSASMGLAGRTDTQYF

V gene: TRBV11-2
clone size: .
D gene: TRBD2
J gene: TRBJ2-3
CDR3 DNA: TGTGCCAGCAGCTTAGATCTGGGTAGCGGGCCGGAAGATACGCAGTATTTT
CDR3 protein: CASSLDLGSGPEDTQYF

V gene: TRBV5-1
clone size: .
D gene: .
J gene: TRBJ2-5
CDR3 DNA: TGCGCCAGCAGGGACAGAGAAGAGACCCAGTACTTC
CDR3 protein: CASRDREETQYF

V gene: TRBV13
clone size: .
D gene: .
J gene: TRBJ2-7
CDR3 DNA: TGTGCCAGCAGCTTAATTCCGGAAGAGCAGTACTTC
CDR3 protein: CASSLIPEEQYF

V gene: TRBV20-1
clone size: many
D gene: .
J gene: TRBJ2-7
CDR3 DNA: TGCAGTGCTAGGACCCTCCGGGGCTACGAGCAGTACTTC
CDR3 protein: CSARTLRGYEQYF

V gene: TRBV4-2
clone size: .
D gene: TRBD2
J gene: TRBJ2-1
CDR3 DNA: TGTGCCAGCAGCCAAGATTTGACTAGCGGGAGTTTGAGGAATGAGCAGTTCTTC
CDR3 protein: CASSQDLTSGSLRNEQFF

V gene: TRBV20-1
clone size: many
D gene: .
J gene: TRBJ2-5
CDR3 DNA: TGCAGTGCTAGGGACAGTTGGTACCAAGAGACCCAGTACTTC
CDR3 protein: CSARDSWYQETQYF

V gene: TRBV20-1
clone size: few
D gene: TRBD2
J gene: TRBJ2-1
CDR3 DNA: TGCAGTGCTAGAGATGGGTTAGCGGGGGGACGTCACAATGAGCAGTTCTTC
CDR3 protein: CSARDGLAGGRHNEQFF

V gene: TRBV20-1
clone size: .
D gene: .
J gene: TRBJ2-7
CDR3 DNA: TGCAGTGCTAGCAGACTTAGGGGGGAGCAGTACTTC
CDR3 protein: CSASRLRGEQYF

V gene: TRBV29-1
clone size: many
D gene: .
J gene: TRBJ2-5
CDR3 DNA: TGCAGCGTTGAAGAGAGGCCGGAGGGGGTTGAGACCCAGTACTTC
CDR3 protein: CSVEERPEGVETQYF

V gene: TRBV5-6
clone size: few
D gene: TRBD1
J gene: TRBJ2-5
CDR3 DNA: TGTGCCAGCAGCTTGCCCGGGACAGGACAAGAGACCCAGTACTTC
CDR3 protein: CASSLPGTGQETQYF

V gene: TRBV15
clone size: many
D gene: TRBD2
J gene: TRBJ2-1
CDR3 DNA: TGTGCCACCAGCAGAGAGGGACTAGCGGGAGATGAGCAGTTCTTC
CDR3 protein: CATSREGLAGDEQFF

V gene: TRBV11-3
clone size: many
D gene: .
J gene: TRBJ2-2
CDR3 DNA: TGTGCCAGCAGCTTAAAGGGGGCGAACACCGGGGAGCTGTTTTTT
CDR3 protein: CASSLKGANTGELFF

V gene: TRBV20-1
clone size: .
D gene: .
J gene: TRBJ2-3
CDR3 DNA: TGCAGTGCTAGGCAGCGGGTTCGGTATGATACGCAGTATTTT
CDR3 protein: CSARQRVRYDTQYF